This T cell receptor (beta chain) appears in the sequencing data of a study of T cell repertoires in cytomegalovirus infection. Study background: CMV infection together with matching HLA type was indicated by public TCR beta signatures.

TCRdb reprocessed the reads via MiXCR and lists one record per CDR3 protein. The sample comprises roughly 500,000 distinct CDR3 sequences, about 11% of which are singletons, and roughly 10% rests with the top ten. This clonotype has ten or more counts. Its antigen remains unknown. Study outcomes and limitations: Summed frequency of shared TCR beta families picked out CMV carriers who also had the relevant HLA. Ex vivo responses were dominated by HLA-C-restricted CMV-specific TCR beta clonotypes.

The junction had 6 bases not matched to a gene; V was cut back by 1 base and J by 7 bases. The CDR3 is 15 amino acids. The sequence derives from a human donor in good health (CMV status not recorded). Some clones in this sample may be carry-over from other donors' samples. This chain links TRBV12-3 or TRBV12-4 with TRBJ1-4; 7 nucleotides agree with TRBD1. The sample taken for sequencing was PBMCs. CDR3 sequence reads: CASSLEGARIEKLFF. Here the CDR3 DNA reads TGTGCCAGCAGTTTAGAGGGGGCGAGGATTGAAAAACTGTTTTTT.